This T cell receptor beta chain derives from a study of glioma-infiltrating T cells. TCR alpha and beta CDR3 regions were amplified from RNA using iRepertoire nested multiplex PCR. From the multiplex PCR reads, TCRdb called clonotypes with MiXCR, one entry per CDR3 protein. The sample lists about 130,000 distinct CDR3 sequences, 24% occurring once. The CDR3 is 15 amino acids. With 1 base removed from V and 2 bases from J, the gap between germline ends came to 9 bases. Germline V CDR1 and CDR2: SGHDN, FVKESK. The chain combines TRBV14 with TRBJ1-3; D is undetermined. Sequences were obtained from glioma tissue, nonneoplastic brain tissue, or PBMCs (not recorded which). This TCR was recovered from a human donor with low-grade glioma or glioblastoma, undergoing nonglioma brain surgery, or in good health (not recorded which). Here the CDR3 DNA reads TGTGCCAGCAGCCAAGGGGCTCGAACTGGAAACACCATATATTTT. Amino acids: CASSQGARTGNTIYF. Looking up the rest from reference TRBV14 and TRBJ1-3 gives the full variable domain: EAGVTQFPSHSVIEKGQTVTLRCDPISGHDNLYWYRRVMGKEIKFLLHFVKESKQDESGMPNNRFLAERTGGTYSTLKVQPAELEDSGVYFCASSQGARTGNTIYFGEGSWLTVV.